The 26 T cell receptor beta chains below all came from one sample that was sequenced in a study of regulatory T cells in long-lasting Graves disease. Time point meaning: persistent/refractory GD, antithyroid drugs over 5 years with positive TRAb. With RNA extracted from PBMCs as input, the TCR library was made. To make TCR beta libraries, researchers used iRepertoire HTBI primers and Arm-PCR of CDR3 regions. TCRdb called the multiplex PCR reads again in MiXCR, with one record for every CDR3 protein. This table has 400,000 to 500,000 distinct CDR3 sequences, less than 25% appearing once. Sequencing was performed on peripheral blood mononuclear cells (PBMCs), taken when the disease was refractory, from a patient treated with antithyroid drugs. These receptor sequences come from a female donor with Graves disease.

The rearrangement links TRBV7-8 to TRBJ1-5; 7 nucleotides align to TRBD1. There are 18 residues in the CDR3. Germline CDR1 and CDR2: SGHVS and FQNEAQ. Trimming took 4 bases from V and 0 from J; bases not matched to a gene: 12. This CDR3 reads CASSSSGTADYSNQPQHF. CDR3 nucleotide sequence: TGTGCCAGCAGCTCTTCCGGGACAGCCGATTATAGCAATCAGCCCCAGCATTTT.

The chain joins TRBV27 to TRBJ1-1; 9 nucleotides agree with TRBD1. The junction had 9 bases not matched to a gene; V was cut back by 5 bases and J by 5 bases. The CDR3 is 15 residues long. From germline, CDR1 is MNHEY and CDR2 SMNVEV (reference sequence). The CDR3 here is CASSTYRGRKTEAFF. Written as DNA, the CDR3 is TGTGCCAGCAGTACTTACAGGGGGCGGAAAACTGAAGCTTTCTTT.

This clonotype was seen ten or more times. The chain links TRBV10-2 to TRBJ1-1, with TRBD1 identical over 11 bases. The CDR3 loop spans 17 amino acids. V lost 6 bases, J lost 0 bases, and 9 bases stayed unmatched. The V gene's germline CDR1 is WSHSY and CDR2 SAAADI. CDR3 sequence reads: CASRERTGGSVNTEAFF. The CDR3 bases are TGCGCCAGCAGAGAACGGACAGGGGGCTCGGTGAACACTGAAGCTTTCTTT.

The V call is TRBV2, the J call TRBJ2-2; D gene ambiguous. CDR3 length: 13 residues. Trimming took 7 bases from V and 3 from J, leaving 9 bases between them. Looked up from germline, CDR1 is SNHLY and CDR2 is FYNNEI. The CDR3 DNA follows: TGTGCCAGCAAAGAGCGAGACACCGGGGAGCTGTTTTTT. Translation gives CASKERDTGELFF.

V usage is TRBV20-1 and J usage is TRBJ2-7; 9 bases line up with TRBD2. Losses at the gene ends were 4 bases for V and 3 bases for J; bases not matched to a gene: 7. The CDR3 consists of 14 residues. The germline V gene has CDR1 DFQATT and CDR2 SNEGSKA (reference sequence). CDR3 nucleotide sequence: TGCAGTGCTACCGGACTAGCGTATATCTACGAGCAGTACTTC. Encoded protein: CSATGLAYIYEQYF.

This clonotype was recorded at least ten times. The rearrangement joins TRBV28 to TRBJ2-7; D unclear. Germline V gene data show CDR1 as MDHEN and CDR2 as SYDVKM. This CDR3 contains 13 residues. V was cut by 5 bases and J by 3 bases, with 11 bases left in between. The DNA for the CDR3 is TGTGCCAGCAGTCTAACTTCGATCTACGAGCAGTACTTC. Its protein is CASSLTSIYEQYF. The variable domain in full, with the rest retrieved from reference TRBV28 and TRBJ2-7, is DVKVTQSSRYLVKRTGEKVFLECVQDMDHENMFWYRQDPGLGLRLIYFSYDVKMKEKGDIPEGYSVSREKKERFSLILESASTNQTSMYLCASSLTSIYEQYFGPGTRLTVT.

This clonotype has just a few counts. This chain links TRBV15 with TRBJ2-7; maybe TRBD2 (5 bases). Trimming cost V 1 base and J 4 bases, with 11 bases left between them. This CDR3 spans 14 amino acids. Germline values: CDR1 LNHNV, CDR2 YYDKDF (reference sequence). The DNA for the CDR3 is TGTGCCACCAGCAGAGGACTAATGATTTACGAGCAGTACTTC. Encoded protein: CATSRGLMIYEQYF.

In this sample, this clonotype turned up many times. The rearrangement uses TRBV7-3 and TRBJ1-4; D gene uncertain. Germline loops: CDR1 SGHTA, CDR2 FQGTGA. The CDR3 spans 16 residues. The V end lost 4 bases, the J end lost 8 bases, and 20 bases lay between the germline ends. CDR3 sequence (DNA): TGTGCCAGCAGCTGGGATCGGTGTCCCCCGAGGGAAAAACTGTTTTTT. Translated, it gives CASSWDRCPPREKLFF.

CDR3 nucleotide sequence: TGTGCCAGCAGCGTCGGGACAGGGGGTAGCGAGCAGTACTTC. As protein: CASSVGTGGSEQYF. The chain links TRBV9 to TRBJ2-7, with TRBD1 matching 11 bases. The trim removed 2 bases at V and 6 bases at J, leaving 4 bases unmatched. Per the germline V gene, CDR1 is SGDLS and CDR2 is YYNGEE. The CDR3 totals 14 residues.

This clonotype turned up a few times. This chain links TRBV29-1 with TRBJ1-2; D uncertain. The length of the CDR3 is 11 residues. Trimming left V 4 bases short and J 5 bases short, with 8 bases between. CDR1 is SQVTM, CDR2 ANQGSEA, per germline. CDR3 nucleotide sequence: TGCAGCGTTGCCACCGAGTATGGCTACACCTTC. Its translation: CSVATEYGYTF.

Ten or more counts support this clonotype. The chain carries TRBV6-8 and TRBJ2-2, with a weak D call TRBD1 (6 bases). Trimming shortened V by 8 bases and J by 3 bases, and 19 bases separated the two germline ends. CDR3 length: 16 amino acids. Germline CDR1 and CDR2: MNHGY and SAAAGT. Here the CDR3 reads CASGGRDREDTGELFF. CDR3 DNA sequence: TGTGCCAGCGGGGGCCGTGACAGAGAGGACACCGGGGAGCTGTTTTTT.

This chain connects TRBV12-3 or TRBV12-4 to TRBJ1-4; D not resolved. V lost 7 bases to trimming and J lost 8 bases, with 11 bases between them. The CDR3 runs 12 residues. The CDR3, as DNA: TGTGCCAGCAAAGAGCTTGGAGAAAAACTGTTTTTT. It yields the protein CASKELGEKLFF.

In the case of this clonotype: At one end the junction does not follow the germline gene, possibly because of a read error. CDR3 sequence reads: CAISGTRSNTRELFF. The CDR3 region has the DNA TGTGCCATCAGCGGCACTCGATCGAACACCAGGGAGCTGTTTTTT. The chain couples TRBV10-3 to TRBJ2-2; D unresolved. The CDR3 is 15 residues long. Germline-derived CDR1 and CDR2 are ENHRY and SYGVKD.

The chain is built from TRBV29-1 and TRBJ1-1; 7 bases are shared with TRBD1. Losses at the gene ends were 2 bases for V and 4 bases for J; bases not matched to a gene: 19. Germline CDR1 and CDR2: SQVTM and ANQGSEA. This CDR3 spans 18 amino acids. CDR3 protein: CSVEFSPSQGGFATEAFF. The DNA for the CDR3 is TGCAGCGTTGAATTTTCCCCCTCGCAGGGGGGCTTCGCCACTGAAGCTTTCTTT.

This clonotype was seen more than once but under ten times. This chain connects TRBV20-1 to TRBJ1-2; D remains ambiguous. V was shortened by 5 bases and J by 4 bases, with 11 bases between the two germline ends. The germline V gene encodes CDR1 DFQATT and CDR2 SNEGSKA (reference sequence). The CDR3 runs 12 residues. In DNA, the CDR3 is TGCAGTGCTGGCTCCACATTCTATGGCTACACCTTC. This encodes CSAGSTFYGYTF.

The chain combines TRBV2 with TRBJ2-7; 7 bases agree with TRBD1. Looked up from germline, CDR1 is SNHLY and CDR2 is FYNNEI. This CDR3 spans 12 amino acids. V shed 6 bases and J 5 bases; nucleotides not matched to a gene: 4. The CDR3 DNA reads TGTGCCAGCAGGCGGACAGGCGACGAGCAGTACTTC. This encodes CASRRTGDEQYF.

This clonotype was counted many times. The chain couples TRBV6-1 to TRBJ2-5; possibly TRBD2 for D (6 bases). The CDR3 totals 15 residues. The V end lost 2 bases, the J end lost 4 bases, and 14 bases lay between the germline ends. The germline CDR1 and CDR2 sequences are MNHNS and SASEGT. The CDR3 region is CASSEWLGGLETQYF. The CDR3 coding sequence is TGTGCCAGCAGTGAATGGCTTGGGGGGTTAGAGACCCAGTACTTC.

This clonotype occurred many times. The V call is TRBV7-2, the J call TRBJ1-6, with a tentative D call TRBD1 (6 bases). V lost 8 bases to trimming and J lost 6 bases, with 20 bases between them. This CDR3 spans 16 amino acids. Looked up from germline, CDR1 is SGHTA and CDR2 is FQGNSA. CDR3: CASLPAGGVGNSPLHF. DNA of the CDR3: TGTGCCAGCCTTCCGGCGGGGGGCGTTGGTAATTCACCCCTCCACTTT.

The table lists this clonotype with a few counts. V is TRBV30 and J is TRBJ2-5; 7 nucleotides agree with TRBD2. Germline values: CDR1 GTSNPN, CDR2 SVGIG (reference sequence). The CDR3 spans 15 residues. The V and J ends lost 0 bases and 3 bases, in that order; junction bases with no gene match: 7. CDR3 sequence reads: CAWSVLEAGKETQYF. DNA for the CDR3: TGTGCCTGGAGTGTATTAGAAGCGGGGAAAGAGACCCAGTACTTC.

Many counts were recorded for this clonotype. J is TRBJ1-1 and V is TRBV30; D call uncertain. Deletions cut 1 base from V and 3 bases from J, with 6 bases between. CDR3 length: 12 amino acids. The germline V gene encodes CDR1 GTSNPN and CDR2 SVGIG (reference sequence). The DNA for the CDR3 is TGTGCCTGGAGTGCCCAACACACTGAAGCTTTCTTT. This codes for CAWSAQHTEAFF. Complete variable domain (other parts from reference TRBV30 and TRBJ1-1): SQTIHQWPATLVQPVGSPLSLECTVEGTSNPNLYWYRQAAGRGLQLLFYSVGIGQISSEVPQNLSASRPQDRQFILSSKKLLLSDSGFYLCAWSAQHTEAFFGQGTRLTVV.

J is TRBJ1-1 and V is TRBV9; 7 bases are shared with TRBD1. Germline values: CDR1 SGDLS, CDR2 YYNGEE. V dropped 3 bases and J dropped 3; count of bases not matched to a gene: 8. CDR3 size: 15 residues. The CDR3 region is CASSGGSGQYTEAFF. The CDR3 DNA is TGTGCCAGCAGCGGGGGATCGGGACAGTACACTGAAGCTTTCTTT.

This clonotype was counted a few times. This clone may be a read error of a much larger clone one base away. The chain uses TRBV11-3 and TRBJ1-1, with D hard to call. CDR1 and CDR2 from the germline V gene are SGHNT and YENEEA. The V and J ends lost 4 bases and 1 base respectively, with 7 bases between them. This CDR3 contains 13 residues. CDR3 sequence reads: CASSSQTNTEAFF. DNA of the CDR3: TGTGCCAGCAGCTCCCAGACGAACACTGAAGCTTTCTTT. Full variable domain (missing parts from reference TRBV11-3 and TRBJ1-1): EAGVVQSPRYKIIEKKQPVAFWCNPISGHNTLYWYLQNLGQGPELLIRYENEEAVDDSQLPKDRFSAERLKGVDSTLKIQPAELGDSAVYLCASSSQTNTEAFFGQGTRLTVV.

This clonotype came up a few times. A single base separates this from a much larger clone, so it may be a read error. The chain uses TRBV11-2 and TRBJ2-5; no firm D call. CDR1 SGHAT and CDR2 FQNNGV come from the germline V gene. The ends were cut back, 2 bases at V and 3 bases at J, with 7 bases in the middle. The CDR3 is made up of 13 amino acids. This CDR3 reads CASSLPAEETQYF. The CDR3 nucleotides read TGTGCCAGCAGCTTACCGGCAGAAGAGACCCAGTACTTC. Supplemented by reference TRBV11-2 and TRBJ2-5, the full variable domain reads EAGVAQSPRYKIIEKRQSVAFWCNPISGHATLYWYQQILGQGPKLLIQFQNNGVVDDSQLPKDRFSAERLKGVDSTLKIQPAKLEDSAVYLCASSLPAEETQYFGPGTRLLVL.

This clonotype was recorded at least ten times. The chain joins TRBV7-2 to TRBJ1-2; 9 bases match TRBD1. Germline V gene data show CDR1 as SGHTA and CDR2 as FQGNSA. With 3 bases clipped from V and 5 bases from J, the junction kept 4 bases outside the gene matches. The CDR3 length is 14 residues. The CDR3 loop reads CASSLGTGLYGYTF. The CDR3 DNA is TGTGCCAGCAGCTTGGGGACAGGGTTGTATGGCTACACCTTC.

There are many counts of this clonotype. The CDR3 DNA reads TGTGCCAGCAGTGAAGGGATTCCCTACGAGCAGTACTTC. Translated: CASSEGIPYEQYF. The V call is TRBV6-1, the J call TRBJ2-7; D gene unclear. This CDR3 has 13 residues. Trimming shortened V by 1 base and J by 2 bases, and 6 bases separated the two germline ends. From germline, CDR1 is MNHNS and CDR2 SASEGT.

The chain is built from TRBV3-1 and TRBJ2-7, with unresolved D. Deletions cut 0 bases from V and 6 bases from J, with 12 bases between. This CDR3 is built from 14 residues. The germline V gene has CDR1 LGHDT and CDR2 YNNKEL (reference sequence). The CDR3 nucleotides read TGTGCCAGCAGCCAAGATCCGAACTTTGGCGAGCAGTACTTC. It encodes CASSQDPNFGEQYF.